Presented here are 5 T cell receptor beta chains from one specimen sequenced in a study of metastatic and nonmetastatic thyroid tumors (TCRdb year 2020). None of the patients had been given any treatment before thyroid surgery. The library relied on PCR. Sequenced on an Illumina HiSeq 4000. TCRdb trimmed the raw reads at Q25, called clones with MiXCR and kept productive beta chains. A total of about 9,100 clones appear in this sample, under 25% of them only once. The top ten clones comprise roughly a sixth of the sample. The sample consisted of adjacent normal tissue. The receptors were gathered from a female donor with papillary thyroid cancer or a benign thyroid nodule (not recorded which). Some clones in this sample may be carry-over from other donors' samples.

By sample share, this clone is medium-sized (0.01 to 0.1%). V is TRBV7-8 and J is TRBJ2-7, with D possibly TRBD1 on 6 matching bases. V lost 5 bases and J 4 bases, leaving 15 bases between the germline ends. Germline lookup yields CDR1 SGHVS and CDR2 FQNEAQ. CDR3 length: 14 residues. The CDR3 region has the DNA TGTGCCAGCAGCATCAGGGGTTTCGTGTACGAGCAGTACTTC. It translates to CASSIRGFVYEQYF.

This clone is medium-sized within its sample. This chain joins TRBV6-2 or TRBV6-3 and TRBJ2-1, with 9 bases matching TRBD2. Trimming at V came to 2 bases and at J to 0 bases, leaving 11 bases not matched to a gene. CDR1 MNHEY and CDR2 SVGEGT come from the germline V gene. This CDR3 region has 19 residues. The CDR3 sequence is CASSYGVLGGGASYNEQFF. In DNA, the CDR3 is TGTGCCAGCAGTTACGGCGTTTTGGGCGGGGGGGCCTCCTACAATGAGCAGTTCTTC.

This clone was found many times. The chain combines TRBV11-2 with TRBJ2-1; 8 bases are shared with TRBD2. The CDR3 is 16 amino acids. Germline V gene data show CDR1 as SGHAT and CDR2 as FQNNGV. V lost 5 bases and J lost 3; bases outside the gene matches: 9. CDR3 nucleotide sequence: TGTGCCAGCAGCGCGCTGACTAGCGCCCACTACAATGAGCAGTTCTTC. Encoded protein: CASSALTSAHYNEQFF. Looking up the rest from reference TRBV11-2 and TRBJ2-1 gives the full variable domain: EAGVAQSPRYKIIEKRQSVAFWCNPISGHATLYWYQQILGQGPKLLIQFQNNGVVDDSQLPKDRFSAERLKGVDSTLKIQPAKLEDSAVYLCASSALTSAHYNEQFFGPGTRLTVL.

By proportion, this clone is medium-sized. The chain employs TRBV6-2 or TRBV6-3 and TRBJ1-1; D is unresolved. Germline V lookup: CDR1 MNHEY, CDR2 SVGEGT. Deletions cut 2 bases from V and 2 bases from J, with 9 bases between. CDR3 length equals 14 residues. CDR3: CASSYRRGNTEAFF. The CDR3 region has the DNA TGTGCCAGCAGTTACCGCAGAGGAAACACTGAAGCTTTCTTT.

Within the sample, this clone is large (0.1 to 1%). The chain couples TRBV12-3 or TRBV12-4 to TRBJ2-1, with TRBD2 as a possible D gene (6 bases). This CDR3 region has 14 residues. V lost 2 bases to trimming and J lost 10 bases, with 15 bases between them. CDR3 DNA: TGTGCCAGCAGTTTACAGGGAAAAGGAGGGGAGCAGTTCTTC. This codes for CASSLQGKGGEQFF.